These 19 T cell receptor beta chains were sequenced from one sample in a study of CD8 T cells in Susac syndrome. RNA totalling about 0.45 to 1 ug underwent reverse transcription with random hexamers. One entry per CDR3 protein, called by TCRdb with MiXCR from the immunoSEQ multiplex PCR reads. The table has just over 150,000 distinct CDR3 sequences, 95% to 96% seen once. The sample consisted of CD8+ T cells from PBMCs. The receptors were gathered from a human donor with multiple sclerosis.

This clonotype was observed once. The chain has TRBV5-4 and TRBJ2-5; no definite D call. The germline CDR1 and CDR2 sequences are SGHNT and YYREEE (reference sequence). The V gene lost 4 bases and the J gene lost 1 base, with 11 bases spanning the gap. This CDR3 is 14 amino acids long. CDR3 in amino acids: CASSPHTTQETQYF. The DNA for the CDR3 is TGTGCCAGCAGCCCGCACACAACCCAAGAGACCCAGTACTTC.

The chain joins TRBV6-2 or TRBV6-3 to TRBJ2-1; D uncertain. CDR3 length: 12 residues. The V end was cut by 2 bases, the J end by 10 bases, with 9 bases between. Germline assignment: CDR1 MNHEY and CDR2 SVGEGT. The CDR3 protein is CASSYLTQEQFF. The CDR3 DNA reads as TGTGCCAGCAGTTACCTGACGCAGGAGCAGTTCTTC.

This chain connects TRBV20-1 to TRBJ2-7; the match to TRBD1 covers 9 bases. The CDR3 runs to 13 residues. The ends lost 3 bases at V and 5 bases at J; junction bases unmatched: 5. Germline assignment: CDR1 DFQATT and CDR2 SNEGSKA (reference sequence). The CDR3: CSAREQGAHEQYF. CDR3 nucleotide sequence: TGCAGTGCTAGGGAACAGGGGGCCCACGAGCAGTACTTC.

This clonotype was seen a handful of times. CDR3: CSARILLVAEETQYF. CDR3 bases: TGCAGTGCTAGGATCCTATTGGTAGCTGAAGAGACCCAGTACTTC. The gene calls are TRBV20-1 and TRBJ2-5, with no clear D. Germline lookup yields CDR1 DFQATT and CDR2 SNEGSKA (reference sequence). The V end lost 3 bases, the J end lost 3 bases, and 17 bases lay between the germline ends. The CDR3 covers 15 residues.

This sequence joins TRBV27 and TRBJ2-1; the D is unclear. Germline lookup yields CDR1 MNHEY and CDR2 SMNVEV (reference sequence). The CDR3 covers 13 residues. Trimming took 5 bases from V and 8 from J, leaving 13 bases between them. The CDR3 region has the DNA TGTGCCAGCAGTCACTTTAGTGGGTATGAGCAGTTCTTC. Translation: CASSHFSGYEQFF.

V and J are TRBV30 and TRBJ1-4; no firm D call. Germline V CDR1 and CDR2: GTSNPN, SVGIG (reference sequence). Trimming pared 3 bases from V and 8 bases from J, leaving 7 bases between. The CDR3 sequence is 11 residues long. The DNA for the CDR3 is TGTGCCTGGAGGGCGGACGAAAAACTGTTTTTT. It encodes CAWRADEKLFF.

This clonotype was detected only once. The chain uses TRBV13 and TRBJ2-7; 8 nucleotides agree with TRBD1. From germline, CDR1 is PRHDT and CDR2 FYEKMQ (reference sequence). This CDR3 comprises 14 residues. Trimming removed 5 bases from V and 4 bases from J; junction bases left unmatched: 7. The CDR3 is CASSQGDRRYEQYV. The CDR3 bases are TGTGCCAGCAGCCAAGGGGACAGGAGGTACGAGCAGTACGTC.

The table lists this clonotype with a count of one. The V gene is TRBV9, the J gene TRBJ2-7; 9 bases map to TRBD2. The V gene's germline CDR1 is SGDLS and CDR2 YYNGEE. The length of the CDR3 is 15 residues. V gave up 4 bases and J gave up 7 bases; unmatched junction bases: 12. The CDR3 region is CASSQAGRGGSEQYF. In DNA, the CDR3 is TGTGCCAGCAGCCAGGCAGGGCGGGGGGGCAGTGAGCAGTACTTC.

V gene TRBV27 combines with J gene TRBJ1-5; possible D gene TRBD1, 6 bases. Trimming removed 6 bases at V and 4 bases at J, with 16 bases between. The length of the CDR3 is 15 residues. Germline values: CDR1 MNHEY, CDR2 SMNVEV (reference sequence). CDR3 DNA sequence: TGTGCCAGCAGCGACCTGCAGGGGCCGAATCAGCCCCAGCATTTT. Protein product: CASSDLQGPNQPQHF.

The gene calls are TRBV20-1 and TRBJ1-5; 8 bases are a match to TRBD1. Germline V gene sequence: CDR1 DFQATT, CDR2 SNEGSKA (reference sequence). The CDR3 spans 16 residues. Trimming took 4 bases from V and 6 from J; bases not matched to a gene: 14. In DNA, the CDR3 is TGCAGTGCTACGAGCGGGGAGGCAGGGGGCCGTCAGCCCCAGCATTTT. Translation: CSATSGEAGGRQPQHF.

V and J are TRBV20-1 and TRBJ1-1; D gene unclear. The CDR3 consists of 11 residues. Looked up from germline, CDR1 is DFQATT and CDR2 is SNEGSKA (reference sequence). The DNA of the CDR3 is TGCAGCTTCGGGTCGAACACTGAAGCTTTCTTT. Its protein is CSFGSNTEAFF.

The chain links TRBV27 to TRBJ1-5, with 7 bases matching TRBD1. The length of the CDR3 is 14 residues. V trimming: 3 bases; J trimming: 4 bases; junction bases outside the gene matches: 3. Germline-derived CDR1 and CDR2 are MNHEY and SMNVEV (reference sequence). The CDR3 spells CASSLGQTNQPQHF. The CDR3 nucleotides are TGTGCCAGCAGTTTGGGACAGACAAATCAGCCCCAGCATTTT.

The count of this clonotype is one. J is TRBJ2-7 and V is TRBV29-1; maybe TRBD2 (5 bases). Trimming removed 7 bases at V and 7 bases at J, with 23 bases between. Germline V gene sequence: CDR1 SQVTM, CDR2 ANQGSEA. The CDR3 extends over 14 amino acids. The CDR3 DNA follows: TGCAGCGCTCACATATACGGGGAGCCAAAGGAGCAGTACTTC. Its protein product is CSAHIYGEPKEQYF.

CDR3 sequence reads: CASSHGSGSPLHF. In nucleotides, the CDR3 is TGTGCCAGCAGTCATGGTAGTGGGTCACCCCTCCACTTT. This rearrangement joins TRBV27 to TRBJ1-6; D unclear. This CDR3 has 13 residues. The germline V gene encodes CDR1 MNHEY and CDR2 SMNVEV (reference sequence). Trimming took 5 bases from V and 10 from J, leaving 12 bases between them.

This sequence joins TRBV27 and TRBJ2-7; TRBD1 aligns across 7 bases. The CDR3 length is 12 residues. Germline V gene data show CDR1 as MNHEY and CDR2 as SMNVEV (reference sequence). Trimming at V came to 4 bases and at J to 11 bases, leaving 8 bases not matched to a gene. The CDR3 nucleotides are TGTGCCAGCAGTTCGACACAGGGGAGCGAGTACTTC. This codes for CASSSTQGSEYF.

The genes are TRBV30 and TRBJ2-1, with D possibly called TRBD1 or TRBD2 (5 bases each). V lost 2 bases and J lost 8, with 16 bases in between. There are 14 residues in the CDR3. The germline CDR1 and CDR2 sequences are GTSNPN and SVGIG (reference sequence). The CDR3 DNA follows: TGTGCCTGGAGTAATATGAGGGAAGGGGATGAGCAGTTCTTC. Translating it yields CAWSNMREGDEQFF.

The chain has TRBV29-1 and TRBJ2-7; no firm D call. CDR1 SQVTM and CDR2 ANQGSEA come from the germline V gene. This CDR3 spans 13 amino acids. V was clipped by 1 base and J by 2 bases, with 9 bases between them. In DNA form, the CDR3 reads TGCAGCGTTGAAGGCTCCAGTCCCTACGAGCAGTACTTC. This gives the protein CSVEGSSPYEQYF.

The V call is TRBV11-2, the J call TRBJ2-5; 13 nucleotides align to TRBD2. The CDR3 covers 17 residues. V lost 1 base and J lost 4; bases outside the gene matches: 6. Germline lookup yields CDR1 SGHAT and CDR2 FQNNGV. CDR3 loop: CASSLGTSGGRGETQYF. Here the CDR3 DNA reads TGTGCCAGCAGCTTAGGGACTAGCGGGGGCCGGGGAGAGACCCAGTACTTC.

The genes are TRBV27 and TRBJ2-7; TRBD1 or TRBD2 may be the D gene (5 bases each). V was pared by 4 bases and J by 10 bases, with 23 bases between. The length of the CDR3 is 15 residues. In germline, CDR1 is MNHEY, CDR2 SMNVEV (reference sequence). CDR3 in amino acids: CASSSGTGPSVGQYF. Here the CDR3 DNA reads TGTGCCAGCAGTTCTGGGACGGGCCCCTCTGTTGGACAGTACTTC.